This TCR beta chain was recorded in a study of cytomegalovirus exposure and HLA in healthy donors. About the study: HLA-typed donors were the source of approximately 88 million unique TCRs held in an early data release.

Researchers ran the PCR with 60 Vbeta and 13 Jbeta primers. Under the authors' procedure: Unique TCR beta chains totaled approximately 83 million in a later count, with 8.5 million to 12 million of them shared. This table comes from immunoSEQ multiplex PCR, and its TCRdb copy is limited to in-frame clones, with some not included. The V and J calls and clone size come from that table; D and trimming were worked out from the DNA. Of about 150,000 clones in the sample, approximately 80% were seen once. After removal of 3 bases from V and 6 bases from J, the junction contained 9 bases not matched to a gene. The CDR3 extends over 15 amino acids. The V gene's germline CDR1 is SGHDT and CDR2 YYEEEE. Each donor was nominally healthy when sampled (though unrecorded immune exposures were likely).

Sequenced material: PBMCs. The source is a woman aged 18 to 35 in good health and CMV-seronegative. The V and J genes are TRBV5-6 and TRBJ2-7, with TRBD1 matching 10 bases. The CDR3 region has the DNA TGTGCCAGCAGCTGGGGGACAGGGGTTTTCAGCGAGCAGTACTTC. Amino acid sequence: CASSWGTGVFSEQYF.